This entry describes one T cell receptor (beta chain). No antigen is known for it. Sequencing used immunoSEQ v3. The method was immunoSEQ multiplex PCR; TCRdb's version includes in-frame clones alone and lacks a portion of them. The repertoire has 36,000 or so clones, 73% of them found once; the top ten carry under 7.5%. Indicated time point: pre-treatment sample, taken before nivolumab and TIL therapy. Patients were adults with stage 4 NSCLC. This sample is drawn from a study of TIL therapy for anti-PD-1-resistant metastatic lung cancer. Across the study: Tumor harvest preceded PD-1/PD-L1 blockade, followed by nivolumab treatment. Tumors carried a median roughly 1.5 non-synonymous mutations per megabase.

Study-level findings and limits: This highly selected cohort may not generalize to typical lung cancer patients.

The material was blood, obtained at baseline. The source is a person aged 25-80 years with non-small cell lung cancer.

CDR3 coding DNA: TGTGCCAGCAGTTTACCCCCCGATGGGACTGCCAACCACGAGCAGTACTTC. Amino acids: CASSLPPDGTANHEQYF. The chain is built from TRBV28 and TRBJ2-7, with D possibly matching TRBD2 (6 bases). The CDR3 contains 17 residues. With 2 bases removed from V and 5 bases from J, the gap between germline ends came to 22 bases. The germline CDR1 and CDR2 sequences are MDHEN and SYDVKM.